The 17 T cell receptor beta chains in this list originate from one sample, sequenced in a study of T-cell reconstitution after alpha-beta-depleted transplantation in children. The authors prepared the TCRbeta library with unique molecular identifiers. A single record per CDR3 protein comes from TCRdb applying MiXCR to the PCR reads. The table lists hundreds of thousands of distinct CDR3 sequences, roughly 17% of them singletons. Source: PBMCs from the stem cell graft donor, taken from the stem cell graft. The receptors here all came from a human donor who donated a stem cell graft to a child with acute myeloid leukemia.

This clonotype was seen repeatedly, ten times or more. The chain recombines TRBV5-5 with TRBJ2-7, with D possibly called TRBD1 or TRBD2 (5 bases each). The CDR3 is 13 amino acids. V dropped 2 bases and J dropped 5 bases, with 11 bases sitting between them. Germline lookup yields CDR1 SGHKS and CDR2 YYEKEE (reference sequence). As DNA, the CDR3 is TGTGCCAGCAGCTTCCCAGGGACCAACGAGCAGTACGTC. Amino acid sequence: CASSFPGTNEQYV.

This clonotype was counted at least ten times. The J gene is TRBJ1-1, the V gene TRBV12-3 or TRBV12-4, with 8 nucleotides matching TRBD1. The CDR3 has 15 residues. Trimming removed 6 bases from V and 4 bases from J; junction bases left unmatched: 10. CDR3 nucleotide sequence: TGTGCCAGCAGACCTGGACAGGGCTGGTTCACTGAAGCTTTCTTT. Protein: CASRPGQGWFTEAFF.

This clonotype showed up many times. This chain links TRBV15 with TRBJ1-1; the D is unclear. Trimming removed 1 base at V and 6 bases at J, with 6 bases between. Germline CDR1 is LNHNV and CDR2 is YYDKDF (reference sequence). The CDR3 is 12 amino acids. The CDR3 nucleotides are TGTGCCACCAGCAGAGGCAGATCTGAAGCTTTCTTT. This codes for CATSRGRSEAFF.

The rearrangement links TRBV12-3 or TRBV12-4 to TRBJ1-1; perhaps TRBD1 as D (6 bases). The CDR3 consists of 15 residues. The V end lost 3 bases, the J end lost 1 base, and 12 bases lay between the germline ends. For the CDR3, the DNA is TGTGCCAGCAGTTTTAGGGGGGTTCAGAACACTGAAGCTTTCTTT. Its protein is CASSFRGVQNTEAFF.

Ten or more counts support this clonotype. For the CDR3, the DNA is TGTGCCAGCAGCCCTACGGGACAGGTCCTATACAATGAGCAGTTCTTC. Translating it yields CASSPTGQVLYNEQFF. J is TRBJ2-1 and V is TRBV4-2, with 8 positions matching TRBD1. Germline V gene sequence: CDR1 LGHNA, CDR2 YNFKEQ. After removal of 4 bases from V and 4 bases from J, the junction contained 9 bases not matched to a gene. There are 16 residues in the CDR3.

The CDR3: CASSLRGGGVRRGELFF. As DNA, the CDR3 is TGTGCCAGCAGCCTTAGAGGCGGGGGGGTCCGGAGAGGGGAGCTGTTTTTT. This chain links TRBV11-2 with TRBJ2-2, with TRBD2 identical over 9 bases. The CDR3 has 17 residues. With V trimmed by 5 bases and J by 8 bases, 15 bases remained unmatched. CDR1 and CDR2 (germline): SGHAT, FQNNGV.

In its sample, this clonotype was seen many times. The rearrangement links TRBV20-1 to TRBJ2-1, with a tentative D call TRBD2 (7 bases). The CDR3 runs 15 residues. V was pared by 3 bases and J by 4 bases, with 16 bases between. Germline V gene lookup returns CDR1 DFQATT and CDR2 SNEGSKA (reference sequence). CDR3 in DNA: TGCAGTGCTAGTGCTTTACGGGGGGCTTACAATGAGCAGTTCTTC. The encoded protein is CSASALRGAYNEQFF.

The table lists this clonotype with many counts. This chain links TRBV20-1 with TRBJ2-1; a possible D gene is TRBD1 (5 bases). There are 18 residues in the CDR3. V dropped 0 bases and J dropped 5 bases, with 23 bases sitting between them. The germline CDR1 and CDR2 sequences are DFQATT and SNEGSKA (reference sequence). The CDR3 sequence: CSARDFRTPDRLNNEQFF. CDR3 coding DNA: TGCAGTGCTAGAGATTTTCGGACACCGGATCGCCTGAACAATGAGCAGTTCTTC.

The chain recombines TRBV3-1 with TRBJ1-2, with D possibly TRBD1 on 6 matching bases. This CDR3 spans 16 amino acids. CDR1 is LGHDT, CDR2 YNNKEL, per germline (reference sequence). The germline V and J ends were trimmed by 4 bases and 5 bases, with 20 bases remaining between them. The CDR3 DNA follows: TGTGCCAGCAGCCGGACAGCTTATTCCCCGTTGTATGGCTACACCTTC. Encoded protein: CASSRTAYSPLYGYTF.

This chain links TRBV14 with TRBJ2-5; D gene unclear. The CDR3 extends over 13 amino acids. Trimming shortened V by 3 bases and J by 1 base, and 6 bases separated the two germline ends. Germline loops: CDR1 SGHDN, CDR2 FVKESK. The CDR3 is CASSHHPQETQYF. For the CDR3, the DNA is TGTGCCAGCAGCCATCACCCCCAAGAGACCCAGTACTTC. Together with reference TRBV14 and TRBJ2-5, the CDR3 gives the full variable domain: EAGVTQFPSHSVIEKGQTVTLRCDPISGHDNLYWYRRVMGKEIKFLLHFVKESKQDESGMPNNRFLAERTGGTYSTLKVQPAELEDSGVYFCASSHHPQETQYFGPGTRLLVL.

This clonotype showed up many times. The CDR3 protein is CASSLKGTDTQYF. The CDR3 region has the DNA TGTGCCAGCAGCTTAAAGGGGACAGATACGCAGTATTTT. The chain joins TRBV7-3 to TRBJ2-3; TRBD1 might be the D (5 bases). The germline V and J ends were trimmed by 1 base and 3 bases, with 5 bases remaining between them. The CDR3 totals 13 residues. Germline CDR1 SGHTA, CDR2 FQGTGA.

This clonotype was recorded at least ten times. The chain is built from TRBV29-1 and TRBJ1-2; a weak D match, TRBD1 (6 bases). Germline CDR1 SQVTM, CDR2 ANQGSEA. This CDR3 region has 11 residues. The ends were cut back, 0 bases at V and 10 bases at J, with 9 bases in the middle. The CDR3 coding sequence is TGCAGCGTTGAAGATGGACAGATCTACACCTTC. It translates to CSVEDGQIYTF.

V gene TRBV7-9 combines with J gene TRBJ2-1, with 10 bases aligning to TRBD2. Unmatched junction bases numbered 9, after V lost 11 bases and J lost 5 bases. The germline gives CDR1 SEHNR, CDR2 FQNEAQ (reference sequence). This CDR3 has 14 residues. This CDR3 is CAQERGGAHNEQFF. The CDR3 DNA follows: TGTGCCCAGGAGCGGGGGGGGGCCCACAATGAGCAGTTCTTC.

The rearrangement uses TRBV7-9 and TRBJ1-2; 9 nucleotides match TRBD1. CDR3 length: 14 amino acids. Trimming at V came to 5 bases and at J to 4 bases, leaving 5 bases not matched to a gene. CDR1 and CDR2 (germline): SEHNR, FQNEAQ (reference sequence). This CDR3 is CASSTDRGSYGYTF. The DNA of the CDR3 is TGTGCCAGCAGCACAGACAGGGGGAGCTATGGCTACACCTTC.

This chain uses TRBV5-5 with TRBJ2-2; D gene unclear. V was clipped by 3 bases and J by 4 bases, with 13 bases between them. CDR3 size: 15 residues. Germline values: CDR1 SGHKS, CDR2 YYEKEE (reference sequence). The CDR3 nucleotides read TGTGCCAGCAGCTGGGGATCTGCCCTCACCGGGGAGCTGTTTTTT. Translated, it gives CASSWGSALTGELFF.

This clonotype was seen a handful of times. The CDR3 bases are TGTGCCGATGCCCCGGACAGCACAGATACGCAGTATTTT. This translates into CADAPDSTDTQYF. V usage is TRBV7-3 and J usage is TRBJ2-3; D not certain. Trimming removed 11 bases from V and 0 bases from J, with 12 bases in between. This CDR3 has 13 residues. Germline CDR1 SGHTA, CDR2 FQGTGA.

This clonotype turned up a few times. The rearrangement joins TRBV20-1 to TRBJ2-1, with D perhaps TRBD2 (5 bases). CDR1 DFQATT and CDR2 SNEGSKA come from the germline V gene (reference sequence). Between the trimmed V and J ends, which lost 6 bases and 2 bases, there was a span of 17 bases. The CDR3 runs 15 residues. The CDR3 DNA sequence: TGCAGTGCCGGGCGGGCGACCCATACCTACAATGAGCAGTTCTTC. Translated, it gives CSAGRATHTYNEQFF.